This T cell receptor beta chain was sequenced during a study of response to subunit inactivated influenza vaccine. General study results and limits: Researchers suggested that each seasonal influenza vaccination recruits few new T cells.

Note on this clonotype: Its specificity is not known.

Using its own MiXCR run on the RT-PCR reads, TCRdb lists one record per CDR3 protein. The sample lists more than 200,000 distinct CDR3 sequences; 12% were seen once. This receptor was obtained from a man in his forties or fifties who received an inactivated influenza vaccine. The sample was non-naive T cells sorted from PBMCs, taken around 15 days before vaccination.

The chain's CDR3 is CASSPTGGNEQFF. As DNA, the CDR3 is TGTGCCAGCAGTCCTACAGGGGGCAATGAGCAGTTCTTC. The rearrangement uses TRBV6-2 or TRBV6-3 and TRBJ2-1, with 8 bases fitting TRBD1. The junction had 3 bases not matched to a gene; V was cut back by 5 bases and J by 6 bases. This CDR3 is built from 13 residues. CDR1 is MNHEY, CDR2 SVGEGT, per germline.